Below are 32 T cell receptor beta chains sequenced from a single sample in a study of PD-L1 blockade in urothelial cancer. Generated by immunoSEQ multiplex PCR, the TCRdb table keeps only in-frame clones and is missing some. This table has fewer than 25,000 clones, 87% appearing once. Sequences were derived from PBMCs, sampled around atezolizumab (anti-PD-L1) treatment. The source is a man aged 50-59 years with urothelial cancer.

The chain uses TRBV27 and TRBJ2-7, with 10 bases matching TRBD2. Germline V lookup: CDR1 MNHEY, CDR2 SMNVEV (reference sequence). Trimming cost V 8 bases and J 6 bases; bases outside gene matches: 10. This CDR3 is 14 amino acids long. This CDR3 is CASWKREGPSEQYF. In DNA form, the CDR3 reads TGTGCCAGCTGGAAGCGGGAGGGACCCTCCGAGCAGTACTTC.

The V gene is TRBV7-6, the J gene TRBJ2-5, with D unresolved. The CDR3 sequence is 16 residues long. CDR1 is SGHVS and CDR2 is FNYEAQ in the germline V gene. With 1 base removed from V and 0 bases from J, the gap between germline ends came to 12 bases. The CDR3 DNA reads as TGTGCCAGCAGCTTAGAAATAACGGTGTACCAAGAGACCCAGTACTTC. As protein: CASSLEITVYQETQYF.

The rearrangement links TRBV30 to TRBJ1-4, with 9 positions matching TRBD1. The CDR3 consists of 14 residues. The V segment lost 1 base and the J segment 7 bases; nucleotides outside the gene matches: 4. Germline V gives CDR1 GTSNPN, CDR2 SVGIG (reference sequence). The CDR3 reads CAWSGDRVIEKLFF. CDR3 DNA sequence: TGTGCCTGGAGTGGGGACAGGGTTATTGAAAAACTGTTTTTT.

The gene calls are TRBV15 and TRBJ2-4; 16 bases match TRBD2. The germline V gene encodes CDR1 LNHNV and CDR2 YYDKDF (reference sequence). V shed 3 bases, J shed 2 bases, and the junction held 13 bases outside the gene matches. The CDR3 is made up of 21 amino acids. Written as DNA, the CDR3 is TGTGCCACCAGCAGTGAAACCTTGGGACTAGCGGGAGGGGGCCCCAAAAACATTCAGTACTTC. Translation gives CATSSETLGLAGGGPKNIQYF.

The chain joins TRBV11-2 to TRBJ2-7; D possibly corresponds to TRBD2 (5 bases). V lost 2 bases and J lost 3, with 11 bases in between. The CDR3 is made up of 14 amino acids. Germline values: CDR1 SGHAT, CDR2 FQNNGV. The CDR3 spells CASSLLRGNYEQYF. The CDR3 DNA reads as TGTGCCAGCAGCTTACTCCGGGGAAACTACGAGCAGTACTTC.

This clone was observed a few times. The chain has TRBV12-5 and TRBJ2-7; 9 bases agree with TRBD2. The V gene's germline CDR1 is LGHNT and CDR2 FRNRAP. The CDR3 runs to 16 residues. Trimming at V came to 4 bases and at J to 1 base, leaving 8 bases not matched to a gene. DNA of the CDR3: TGTGCTAGTGGTTCGTCGCTTAGCGGGAGTTCCTACGAGCAGTACTTC. Its translation is CASGSSLSGSSYEQYF. Full variable domain (outside the CDR3, taken from reference TRBV12-5 and TRBJ2-7): DARVTQTPRHKVTEMGQEVTMRCQPILGHNTVFWYRQTMMQGLELLAYFRNRAPLDDSGMPKDRFSAEMPDATLATLKIQPSEPRDSAVYFCASGSSLSGSSYEQYFGPGTRLTVT.

The rearrangement joins TRBV27 to TRBJ2-7; D gene uncertain. The V end lost 4 bases, the J end lost 2 bases, and 15 bases lay between the germline ends. Germline CDR1 is MNHEY and CDR2 is SMNVEV (reference sequence). The CDR3 has 15 residues. Here the CDR3 reads CASSSSDQVPYEQYF. The CDR3 DNA follows: TGTGCCAGCAGTTCTTCTGATCAGGTACCCTACGAGCAGTACTTC.

The chain couples TRBV29-1 to TRBJ1-5; D not resolved. Between the trimmed V and J ends, which lost 4 bases and 7 bases, there was a span of 14 bases. The CDR3 consists of 13 residues. Germline CDR1 reads SQVTM; CDR2 reads ANQGSEA. CDR3 region: CSVASASGQPQHF. For the CDR3, the DNA is TGCAGCGTTGCGTCTGCTTCGGGGCAGCCCCAGCATTTT. Variable domain in full (rest from reference TRBV29-1 and TRBJ1-5): SAVISQKPSRDICQRGTSLTIQCQVDSQVTMMFWYRQQPGQSLTLIATANQGSEATYESGFVIDKFPISRPNLTFSTLTVSNMSPEDSSIYLCSVASASGQPQHFGDGTRLSIL.

The rearrangement joins TRBV5-4 to TRBJ2-1, with D possibly TRBD2 on 5 matching bases. CDR3 length: 14 amino acids. Per the germline V gene, CDR1 is SGHNT and CDR2 is YYREEE (reference sequence). The ends were cut back, 0 bases at V and 5 bases at J, with 9 bases in the middle. DNA of the CDR3: TGTGCCAGCAGCTTGGAAGGAGGAGACAATGAGCAGTTCTTC. This gives the protein CASSLEGGDNEQFF.

V gene TRBV6-1 combines with J gene TRBJ1-3; TRBD1 agrees at 7 bases. Trimming removed 6 bases from V and 2 bases from J; junction bases left unmatched: 1. Germline lookup yields CDR1 MNHNS and CDR2 SASEGT. CDR3 length: 13 amino acids. CDR3 sequence reads: CASRQGAGNTIYF. CDR3 coding DNA: TGTGCCAGCAGGCAGGGGGCTGGAAACACCATATATTTT.

This clone showed up just a few times. V and J are TRBV9 and TRBJ2-1; 11 bases match TRBD2. This CDR3 spans 17 amino acids. Per the germline V gene, CDR1 is SGDLS and CDR2 is YYNGEE. Trimming cost V 0 bases and J 9 bases; bases outside gene matches: 11. CDR3 protein: CASSVGGIAGGDSEQFF. The CDR3 region has the DNA TGTGCCAGCAGCGTAGGTGGAATAGCGGGGGGGGATAGTGAGCAGTTCTTC.

The chain couples TRBV11-2 to TRBJ1-1; no clear D. Trimming shortened V by 3 bases and J by 5 bases, and 13 bases separated the two germline ends. CDR3 length: 14 amino acids. The germline gives CDR1 SGHAT, CDR2 FQNNGV. In nucleotides, the CDR3 is TGTGCCAGCAGCTTGGTCCGAGGTTTAACTGAAGCTTTCTTT. Protein sequence: CASSLVRGLTEAFF.

The chain is built from TRBV28 and TRBJ1-1; D remains ambiguous. CDR3 length: 12 residues. Per the germline V gene, CDR1 is MDHEN and CDR2 is SYDVKM. The ends were cut back, 7 bases at V and 0 bases at J, with 6 bases in the middle. This CDR3 reads CASTAMNTEAFF. CDR3 in DNA: TGTGCCAGCACCGCTATGAACACTGAAGCTTTCTTT.

This sequence joins TRBV28 and TRBJ2-1, with 10 bases fitting TRBD2. Germline loops: CDR1 MDHEN, CDR2 SYDVKM. The CDR3 is 15 residues long. The J segment lost 5 bases and the V segment lost 5 bases, leaving 6 bases of the junction unmatched. The CDR3 region has the DNA TGTGCCAGCAGTAGTCCGGGACTAGCGAACAATGAGCAGTTCTTC. Encoded protein: CASSSPGLANNEQFF.

The rearrangement uses TRBV10-3 and TRBJ2-1; a possible D gene is TRBD2 (6 bases). CDR1 and CDR2 from the germline V gene are ENHRY and SYGVKD. The CDR3 has 13 residues. V was shortened by 4 bases and J by 9 bases, with 13 bases between the two germline ends. In DNA, the CDR3 is TGTGCCATCAGTGTGGAGGGGTCGATTGAGCAGTTCTTC. Translated, it gives CAISVEGSIEQFF.

The V gene is TRBV7-9, the J gene TRBJ1-4, with no clear D. CDR1 is SEHNR and CDR2 is FQNEAQ in the germline V gene (reference sequence). The CDR3 runs 11 residues. V was shortened by 4 bases and J by 7 bases, with 4 bases between the two germline ends. This CDR3 reads CASSSGEKLFF. As DNA, the CDR3 is TGTGCCAGCAGCTCCGGTGAAAAACTGTTTTTT.

The CDR3 DNA follows: TGTGCCAGTAGAAGGGACAGGGACACAATTTCACCCCTCCACTTT. Its translation: CASRRDRDTISPLHF. The rearrangement joins TRBV19 to TRBJ1-6; 9 bases agree with TRBD1. The CDR3 runs to 15 residues. Germline CDR1 and CDR2: LNHDA and SQIVND (reference sequence). J lost 9 bases, V lost 6 bases, and 9 bases had no gene match. Variable domain in full (rest from reference TRBV19 and TRBJ1-6): DGGITQSPKYLFRKEGQNVTLSCEQNLNHDAMYWYRQDPGQGLRLIYYSQIVNDFQKGDIAEGYSVSREKKESFPLTVTSAQKNPTAFYLCASRRDRDTISPLHFGNGTRLTVT.

This clone was seen a single time. The chain recombines TRBV9 with TRBJ2-1, with a weak D call TRBD1 (5 bases). V dropped 0 bases and J dropped 8 bases, with 12 bases sitting between them. Germline lookup yields CDR1 SGDLS and CDR2 YYNGEE. CDR3 length equals 14 residues. CDR3 nucleotide sequence: TGTGCCAGCAGCGTAGCTATAGGGGCCCATGAGCAGTTCTTC. Translation gives CASSVAIGAHEQFF.

The rearrangement joins TRBV5-6 to TRBJ2-3; 12 positions match TRBD2. V trimming: 0 bases; J trimming: 5 bases; junction bases outside the gene matches: 1. Per germline, CDR1 SGHDT and CDR2 YYEEEE. This CDR3 comprises 15 residues. For the CDR3, the DNA is TGTGCCAGCAGCTTGGTACTAGCGGGGGGAGATACGCAGTATTTT. This sequence encodes CASSLVLAGGDTQYF.

This rearrangement joins TRBV4-1 to TRBJ1-2; the D gene is possibly TRBD1 (6 bases). Germline loops: CDR1 MGHRA, CDR2 YSYEKL. V was pared by 0 bases and J by 4 bases, with 9 bases between. There are 14 residues in the CDR3. CDR3 nucleotide sequence: TGCGCCAGCAGCCAAGATCAAGGGGGCTATGGCTACACCTTC. Translating it yields CASSQDQGGYGYTF.

The chain employs TRBV6-4 and TRBJ2-3; perhaps TRBD1 as D (5 bases). Trimming removed 4 bases from V and 0 bases from J, with 11 bases in between. The CDR3 has 15 amino acids. Germline CDR1 MRHNA, CDR2 SNTAGT. The DNA of the CDR3 is TGTGCCAGCAGTGTTACAGGCGTGAGCACAGATACGCAGTATTTT. This encodes CASSVTGVSTDTQYF.

The chain couples TRBV7-2 to TRBJ2-1; TRBD2 matches at 9 bases. Losses at the gene ends were 6 bases for V and 2 bases for J; bases not matched to a gene: 8. This CDR3 contains 16 residues. Germline V CDR1 and CDR2: SGHTA, FQGNSA. The DNA of the CDR3 is TGTGCCAGCAGGGATAAAAGCGGGGGGACCTACAATGAGCAGTTCTTC. Translating gives CASRDKSGGTYNEQFF.

V is TRBV15 and J is TRBJ2-7; tentative D call: TRBD1 (5 bases). The CDR3 is made up of 15 amino acids. Germline values: CDR1 LNHNV, CDR2 YYDKDF (reference sequence). V was pared by 0 bases and J by 3 bases, with 12 bases between. The DNA for the CDR3 is TGTGCCACCAGCAGAGATCTCCAGGGAAGCTACGAGCAGTACTTC. Translating gives CATSRDLQGSYEQYF.

V usage is TRBV2 and J usage is TRBJ1-5, with TRBD1 as a possible D gene (6 bases). The germline CDR1 and CDR2 sequences are SNHLY and FYNNEI. The V and J ends lost 4 bases and 7 bases respectively, with 14 bases between them. This CDR3 comprises 14 residues. As DNA, the CDR3 is TGTGCCAGCAGTGTCCAGGGGCGAGGGCAGCCCCAGCATTTT. As protein: CASSVQGRGQPQHF.

This chain uses TRBV4-1 with TRBJ2-7, with 8 nucleotides matching TRBD1. Germline loops: CDR1 MGHRA, CDR2 YSYEKL. V dropped 2 bases and J dropped 5; count of bases not matched to a gene: 20. The CDR3 has 19 residues. The CDR3 sequence: CASSQQGGAGQGGMDEQYF. The CDR3 nucleotides are TGCGCCAGCAGCCAACAAGGCGGTGCCGGACAGGGCGGCATGGACGAGCAGTACTTC.

This clone was counted between two and nine times. V and J are TRBV6-1 and TRBJ2-7; no definite D call. Germline V gene data show CDR1 as MNHNS and CDR2 as SASEGT. Trimming cost V 7 bases and J 6 bases, with 19 bases left between them. The CDR3 is made up of 14 amino acids. DNA for the CDR3: TGTGCCAGCAATAAAAACAATCAGGCTCGCGAGCAGTACTTC. Its translation is CASNKNNQAREQYF.

This chain links TRBV11-2 with TRBJ2-2; TRBD2 matches 11 bases. With 5 bases clipped from V and 5 bases from J, the junction kept 4 bases outside the gene matches. CDR3 length: 15 residues. Per germline, CDR1 SGHAT and CDR2 FQNNGV. The CDR3 loop reads CASSPTSGGTGELFF. Here the CDR3 DNA reads TGTGCCAGCAGCCCTACTAGCGGGGGAACCGGGGAGCTGTTTTTT.

The V and J genes are TRBV7-2 and TRBJ2-1, with 8 nucleotides matching TRBD1. Trimming cost V 1 base and J 7 bases; bases outside gene matches: 6. Germline V gene data show CDR1 as SGHTA and CDR2 as FQGNSA. This CDR3 spans 15 amino acids. The CDR3 is CASSLGGQGSNEQFF. The CDR3 DNA sequence: TGTGCCAGCAGCTTAGGAGGACAGGGCTCTAATGAGCAGTTCTTC. Full variable domain (missing parts from reference TRBV7-2 and TRBJ2-1): GAGVSQSPSNKVTEKGKDVELRCDPISGHTALYWYRQSLGQGLEFLIYFQGNSAPDKSGLPSDRFSAERTGGSVSTLTIQRTQQEDSAVYLCASSLGGQGSNEQFFGPGTRLTVL.

Only one count was recorded for this clone. Other nucleotide sequences in the sample specify the same CDR3. V usage is TRBV18 and J usage is TRBJ1-5; 8 positions match TRBD1. J lost 0 bases, V lost 2 bases, and 6 bases had no gene match. In germline, CDR1 is KGHSH, CDR2 LQKENI. The CDR3 totals 17 residues. In DNA, the CDR3 is TGTGCCAGCTCACCAGGTCAGGGGGCTTATAGCAATCAGCCCCAGCATTTT. Residues: CASSPGQGAYSNQPQHF. The full variable domain, in which reference TRBV18 and TRBJ1-5 provide the parts outside the CDR3, is NAGVMQNPRHLVRRRGQEARLRCSPMKGHSHVYWYRQLPEEGLKFMVYLQKENIIDESGMPKERFSAEFPKEGPSILRIQQVVRGDSAAYFCASSPGQGAYSNQPQHFGDGTRLSIL.

This clone was recorded only once. V usage is TRBV10-2 and J usage is TRBJ1-5, with D possibly TRBD1 on 6 matching bases. The CDR3 totals 13 residues. With 6 bases removed from V and 7 bases from J, the gap between germline ends came to 13 bases. From germline, CDR1 is WSHSY and CDR2 SAAADI. CDR3 protein: CASSGGGQQPQHF. As DNA, the CDR3 is TGCGCCAGCAGCGGGGGGGGCCAACAGCCCCAGCATTTT.

The chain is built from TRBV5-4 and TRBJ2-2, with TRBD2 matching 7 bases. This CDR3 region has 15 residues. V lost 0 bases, J lost 3 bases, and 2 bases stayed unmatched. The V gene's germline CDR1 is SGHNT and CDR2 YYREEE (reference sequence). The CDR3 coding sequence is TGTGCCAGCAGCTTGGGGACTAGGGACACCGGGGAGCTGTTTTTT. This gives the protein CASSLGTRDTGELFF.

The V and J genes are TRBV21-1 and TRBJ1-4; TRBD1 is taken as the D call from the table, unchecked against the DNA. TRBV21-1 is recorded as a pseudogene. CDR3 size: 12 residues. The CDR3 region is CASNSLQGELFF. The CDR3 DNA reads TGTGCCAGCAATTCCCTACAGGGGGAACTGTTTTTT.